What follows are 27 T cell receptor beta chains derived from one specimen sequenced in a study of cytomegalovirus exposure and HLA in healthy donors. It was with 60 Vbeta and 13 Jbeta primers that the PCR ran. Generated by immunoSEQ multiplex PCR, the TCRdb table keeps only in-frame clones and is missing some. The table includes about 77,000 clones, around three quarters detected once. Sequenced sample: PBMCs. The receptors stem from a man aged 35 to 55 in good health and CMV-seronegative.

The chain combines TRBV19 with TRBJ2-1, with 7 bases fitting TRBD1. Germline V gene sequence: CDR1 LNHDA, CDR2 SQIVND (reference sequence). V dropped 6 bases and J dropped 4; count of bases not matched to a gene: 6. CDR3 length: 14 amino acids. The CDR3 sequence is CASRTTGLYNEQFF. The CDR3 DNA reads TGTGCCAGTAGGACGACAGGGCTATACAATGAGCAGTTCTTC.

The V gene is TRBV2, the J gene TRBJ1-2; 7 bases are shared with TRBD1. The CDR3 consists of 14 residues. Per germline, CDR1 SNHLY and CDR2 FYNNEI. The V gene end was trimmed by 5 bases and the J gene end by 6 bases; junction bases not matched to a gene: 9. This CDR3 is CASSLRGRRDGYTF. CDR3 nucleotide sequence: TGTGCCAGCAGTCTGAGGGGGCGCCGGGATGGCTACACCTTC.

The genes are TRBV30 and TRBJ2-5; weak D call: TRBD1 (5 bases). CDR1 is GTSNPN, CDR2 SVGIG, per germline (reference sequence). V lost 0 bases and J 6 bases, leaving 17 bases between the germline ends. There are 15 residues in the CDR3. The CDR3 region has the DNA TGTGCCTGGAGTGTTGCAGCGACCTTGGGGCAGACCCAGTACTTC. Translation gives CAWSVAATLGQTQYF.

This sequence joins TRBV19 and TRBJ2-1; 9 bases are shared with TRBD2. Germline lookup yields CDR1 LNHDA and CDR2 SQIVND (reference sequence). This CDR3 region has 15 residues. J was trimmed by 2 bases and V by 6 bases; bases with no gene match: 5. The CDR3 sequence is CASRPTSGAYNEQFF. CDR3 sequence (DNA): TGTGCCAGTAGGCCGACTAGCGGAGCCTACAATGAGCAGTTCTTC.

V and J are TRBV5-1 and TRBJ2-1; 10 bases agree with TRBD2. This CDR3 spans 15 amino acids. In germline, CDR1 is SGHRS, CDR2 YFSETQ. V trimming: 4 bases; J trimming: 6 bases; junction bases outside the gene matches: 7. The CDR3 sequence: CASSMSSGSFNEQFF. CDR3 nucleotides: TGCGCCAGCAGCATGTCTAGCGGGAGTTTCAATGAGCAGTTCTTC.

V is TRBV19 and J is TRBJ1-5; no firm D call. The germline gives CDR1 LNHDA, CDR2 SQIVND (reference sequence). The CDR3 totals 16 residues. Trimming took off 6 bases at V and 2 bases at J, with 17 bases between the two ends. The chain's CDR3 is CASRLVGEAGNQPQHF. The CDR3 coding sequence is TGTGCCAGTAGACTAGTCGGAGAGGCGGGCAATCAGCCCCAGCATTTT.

This chain links TRBV4-3 with TRBJ2-1; 13 bases map to TRBD2. The V and J ends lost 1 base and 2 bases, in that order; junction bases with no gene match: 2. Germline assignment: CDR1 LGHNA and CDR2 YSLEER. The CDR3 length is 17 residues. CDR3 region: CASSQGTSGSPYNEQFF. CDR3 nucleotide sequence: TGCGCCAGCAGCCAAGGGACTAGCGGGAGTCCCTACAATGAGCAGTTCTTC.

This clone was seen more than once but under ten times. The chain joins TRBV7-3 to TRBJ1-2; a possible D gene is TRBD1 (6 bases). Trimming removed 1 base at V and 8 bases at J, with 17 bases between. CDR1 and CDR2 (germline): SGHTA, FQGTGA. The CDR3 contains 15 residues. CDR3 DNA: TGTGCCAGCAGCTTAAGGGGCAGGGGTTTAGAAGGCTACACCTTC. Amino acids: CASSLRGRGLEGYTF.

This chain connects TRBV29-1 to TRBJ2-7; D perhaps matches TRBD2 (5 bases). Trimming cost V 5 bases and J 1 base, with 12 bases left between them. There are 13 residues in the CDR3. CDR1 and CDR2 (germline): SQVTM, ANQGSEA. CDR3: CSVSRGPSYEQYF. The CDR3 DNA reads as TGCAGCGTTAGTCGAGGGCCATCCTACGAGCAGTACTTC.

The chain uses TRBV2 and TRBJ1-4; D unclear. From germline, CDR1 is SNHLY and CDR2 FYNNEI. V gave up 4 bases and J gave up 8 bases, with 11 bases separating them. The CDR3 covers 13 residues. For the CDR3, the DNA is TGTGCCAGCAGTGTACAGCCGAGAGAAAAACTGTTTTTT. Encoded protein: CASSVQPREKLFF.

The V and J genes are TRBV6-4 and TRBJ1-2, with TRBD1 matching over 8 bases. This CDR3 has 16 amino acids. The trim removed 4 bases at V and 6 bases at J, leaving 13 bases unmatched. Germline CDR1 MRHNA, CDR2 SNTAGT. The CDR3 sequence: CASSGTLRGLMNGYTF. CDR3 bases: TGTGCCAGCAGTGGAACCCTCAGGGGGCTTATGAATGGCTACACCTTC.

The genes are TRBV28 and TRBJ1-4, with a possible D match to TRBD1 (5 bases). This CDR3 spans 11 amino acids. The germline V gene has CDR1 MDHEN and CDR2 SYDVKM. The ends were cut back, 2 bases at V and 11 bases at J, with 6 bases in the middle. The CDR3 sequence is CASSLQGKLFF. The CDR3 DNA reads TGTGCCAGCAGTTTACAGGGTAAACTGTTTTTT.

The chain recombines TRBV18 with TRBJ2-1; 9 nucleotides align to TRBD1. The germline V gene encodes CDR1 KGHSH and CDR2 LQKENI. V lost 5 bases and J lost 8; bases outside the gene matches: 10. CDR3 length: 15 amino acids. Here the CDR3 reads CASSSRDRVAYEQFF. CDR3 sequence (DNA): TGTGCCAGCTCAAGCCGGGACAGGGTCGCTTATGAGCAGTTCTTC.

The V gene is TRBV7-9, the J gene TRBJ1-2; D is unclear. CDR1 and CDR2 (germline): SEHNR, FQNEAQ (reference sequence). The V gene lost 5 bases and the J gene lost 7 bases, with 11 bases spanning the gap. The CDR3 is made up of 12 amino acids. The CDR3 DNA sequence: TGTGCCAGCAGCCCATCGACGGGTGGCTACACCTTC. It codes for CASSPSTGGYTF.

This clone was counted a single time. The rearrangement uses TRBV15 and TRBJ2-5; D gene ambiguous. The germline V gene has CDR1 LNHNV and CDR2 YYDKDF (reference sequence). The V gene lost 0 bases and the J gene lost 1 base, with 9 bases spanning the gap. This CDR3 is 15 amino acids long. CDR3 sequence (DNA): TGTGCCACCAGCAGAGATATGGCGGCCCAAGAGACCCAGTACTTC. Amino acids: CATSRDMAAQETQYF.

The chain combines TRBV5-1 with TRBJ1-2; 7 nucleotides agree with TRBD1. Trimming cost V 0 bases and J 0 bases; bases outside gene matches: 8. Germline CDR1 SGHRS, CDR2 YFSETQ. The CDR3 length is 17 residues. Written as DNA, the CDR3 is TGCGCCAGCAGCTTGGGGGGACAGTCTTCAGCTAACTATGGCTACACCTTC. Encoded protein: CASSLGGQSSANYGYTF.

The chain recombines TRBV4-2 with TRBJ2-7; 8 bases match TRBD1. The CDR3 length is 15 residues. Per germline, CDR1 LGHNA and CDR2 YNFKEQ. Trimming cost V 2 bases and J 0 bases; bases outside gene matches: 3. CDR3 sequence (DNA): TGTGCCAGCAGCCAATACAGGGGGACCTCCTACGAGCAGTACTTC. As protein: CASSQYRGTSYEQYF.

The chain is built from TRBV29-1 and TRBJ1-2; the D gene is possibly TRBD1 (6 bases). The CDR3 loop spans 14 amino acids. Germline CDR1 is SQVTM and CDR2 is ANQGSEA. V gave up 6 bases and J gave up 4 bases, with 18 bases separating them. CDR3 DNA sequence: TGCAGCGTGGGGGGGGGCGGTACCCTCTATGGCTACACCTTC. Its protein product is CSVGGGGTLYGYTF.

The CDR3 DNA reads as TGCGCCAGCAGCCAAGATTGGAGGAACCAAGAGACCCAGTACTTC. Amino acids: CASSQDWRNQETQYF. V gene TRBV4-3 combines with J gene TRBJ2-5, with a tentative D call TRBD2 (5 bases). The CDR3 has 15 amino acids. CDR1 is LGHNA, CDR2 YSLEER, per germline. The V end lost 0 bases, the J end lost 0 bases, and 8 bases lay between the germline ends.

The J gene is TRBJ2-3, the V gene TRBV7-2; TRBD2 might be the D (5 bases). CDR3 length: 15 residues. V was clipped by 4 bases and J by 1 base, with 12 bases between them. Germline V gene lookup returns CDR1 SGHTA and CDR2 FQGNSA. CDR3 loop: CASSWAGVRTDTQYF. CDR3 DNA: TGTGCCAGCAGCTGGGCCGGGGTCCGCACAGATACGCAGTATTTT.

This clone occurred a few times. The CDR3 DNA reads TGCGCCAGCAGCTTGGGACTAGCGGGAATCGATGAGCAGTTCTTC. Protein sequence: CASSLGLAGIDEQFF. V gene TRBV5-1 combines with J gene TRBJ2-1; 11 positions agree with TRBD2. This CDR3 region has 15 residues. The V gene end was trimmed by 0 bases and the J gene end by 8 bases; junction bases not matched to a gene: 4. Germline CDR1 and CDR2: SGHRS and YFSETQ. The full variable domain, in which reference TRBV5-1 and TRBJ2-1 provide the parts outside the CDR3, is KAGVTQTPRYLIKTRGQQVTLSCSPISGHRSVSWYQQTPGQGLQFLFEYFSETQRNKGNFPGRFSGRQFSNSRSEMNVSTLELGDSALYLCASSLGLAGIDEQFFGPGTRLTVL.

The chain is built from TRBV29-1 and TRBJ1-1; the D gene is possibly TRBD1 (5 bases). Trimming removed 3 bases at V and 5 bases at J, with 16 bases between. The CDR3 loop spans 14 amino acids. Germline CDR1 SQVTM, CDR2 ANQGSEA. CDR3 sequence (DNA): TGCAGCGTTGACTCTGGGCCAGGGAGGACTGAAGCTTTCTTT. Its translation: CSVDSGPGRTEAFF.

The V and J genes are TRBV7-2 and TRBJ2-7; 11 positions agree with TRBD2. The J segment lost 3 bases and the V segment lost 4 bases, leaving 5 bases of the junction unmatched. The CDR3 extends over 15 amino acids. Germline CDR1 SGHTA, CDR2 FQGNSA. The CDR3 region is CASSSGLAGNYEQYF. In DNA, the CDR3 is TGTGCCAGCAGCTCAGGACTAGCGGGCAACTACGAGCAGTACTTC.

This chain uses TRBV7-9 with TRBJ1-5; unclear D gene. The CDR3 consists of 17 residues. Germline V CDR1 and CDR2: SEHNR, FQNEAQ (reference sequence). Trimming removed 1 base from V and 0 bases from J, with 13 bases in between. This CDR3 reads CASSLGGGRTSNQPQHF. The DNA for the CDR3 is TGTGCCAGCAGCTTAGGAGGTGGTCGAACTAGCAATCAGCCCCAGCATTTT.

The chain uses TRBV7-3 and TRBJ2-7; possibly TRBD2 for D (5 bases). The CDR3 has 14 amino acids. Germline assignment: CDR1 SGHTA and CDR2 FQGTGA. V lost 5 bases and J lost 3, with 14 bases in between. The CDR3 protein is CASSEYGNDYEQYF. As DNA, the CDR3 is TGTGCCAGCAGCGAATACGGGAACGACTACGAGCAGTACTTC.

This clone ranks as medium-sized (0.01 to 0.1%). The chain has TRBV4-3 and TRBJ2-1; 12 bases align to TRBD1. Germline assignment: CDR1 LGHNA and CDR2 YSLEER. V was pared by 0 bases and J by 0 bases, with 15 bases of the junction left unmatched. This CDR3 spans 22 amino acids. The CDR3 region has the DNA TGCGCCAGCAGCCAAGAGGCCCTTCCGGGACAGGGGGCTATAGGCTCCTACAATGAGCAGTTCTTC. Its protein is CASSQEALPGQGAIGSYNEQFF.

The rearrangement links TRBV28 to TRBJ2-3, with 13 bases lining up with TRBD2. The J segment lost 1 base and the V segment lost 6 bases, leaving 7 bases of the junction unmatched. The CDR3 is 17 amino acids. The germline CDR1 and CDR2 sequences are MDHEN and SYDVKM. This CDR3 is CASRTTSGRRGTDTQYF. The CDR3 DNA follows: TGTGCCAGCAGGACGACTAGCGGGAGGCGGGGCACAGATACGCAGTATTTT.